What follows describes a single T cell receptor (beta chain). Random hexamers served to reverse transcribe about 0.5 to 1 ug RNA. Each CDR3 protein gets one entry after TCRdb re-called the immunoSEQ multiplex PCR reads with MiXCR. The repertoire consists of 100,000 to 150,000 distinct CDR3 sequences, with 75% to 90% occurring once and the leading ten covering around 0.49%. These data originate in a study of CD8 T cells in Susac syndrome. Germline values: CDR1 SGHTA, CDR2 FQGNSA. The CDR3 length is 17 residues. V was clipped by 2 bases and J by 1 base; unmatched bases: 9. The source material was CD8+ T cells from PBMCs. The rearrangement links TRBV7-2 to TRBJ2-5; TRBD2 matches 8 bases. The receptor was derived from a human donor with multiple sclerosis. CDR3 amino acids: CASSLTTSGAIQETQYF. CDR3 sequence (DNA): TGTGCCAGCAGCTTAACAACTAGCGGTGCCATCCAAGAGACCCAGTACTTC.